The 7 T cell receptor beta chains below were found in one sample sequenced in a study of blood T cell repertoires in COVID-19. Generated by immunoSEQ multiplex PCR, the TCRdb table keeps only in-frame clones and is missing some. The table lists 200,000 to 250,000 clones, around 90% of them singletons. Sequences were obtained from peripheral blood. Every receptor here comes from a man between 60 and 75 years old who had recovered from COVID-19.

The gene calls are TRBV7-9 and TRBJ1-4; maybe TRBD1 (5 bases). Germline lookup yields CDR1 SEHNR and CDR2 FQNEAQ (reference sequence). Trimming left V 1 base short and J 7 bases short, with 7 bases between. The CDR3 contains 13 residues. CDR3 nucleotides: TGTGCCAGCAGCTTAGAGGGGCTTGAAAAACTGTTTTTT. This translates into CASSLEGLEKLFF.

This clone was detected once. This rearrangement joins TRBV10-2 to TRBJ1-2; 7 nucleotides align to TRBD1. This CDR3 contains 14 residues. The J segment lost 3 bases and the V segment lost 3 bases, leaving 4 bases of the junction unmatched. Germline V gene data show CDR1 as WSHSY and CDR2 as SAAADI. CDR3 sequence (DNA): TGCGCCAGCAGTGATTACGGGACAGACTATGGCTACACCTTC. Residues: CASSDYGTDYGYTF.

The J gene is TRBJ2-2, the V gene TRBV29-1; 8 bases fit TRBD2. V dropped 1 base and J dropped 3; count of bases not matched to a gene: 10. CDR3 length: 17 residues. Germline V gene sequence: CDR1 SQVTM, CDR2 ANQGSEA. The CDR3 here is CSVEVTGTSWDTGELFF. The CDR3 DNA sequence: TGCAGCGTTGAAGTAACAGGGACTAGTTGGGACACCGGGGAGCTGTTTTTT.

The rearrangement links TRBV28 to TRBJ2-6; no reliable D call. The CDR3 is 12 residues long. V was cut by 7 bases and J by 1 base, with 2 bases left in between. From germline, CDR1 is MDHEN and CDR2 SYDVKM. CDR3 residues: CASTSGANVLTF. In nucleotides, the CDR3 is TGTGCCAGCACTTCTGGGGCCAACGTCCTGACTTTC.

CDR3 bases: TGTGCCAGCAGTCCAAGGAGTACGGAGACCTACGAGCAGTACTTC. Translation gives CASSPRSTETYEQYF. The V call is TRBV5-4, the J call TRBJ2-7; D is uncertain. Germline V gene data show CDR1 as SGHNT and CDR2 as YYREEE (reference sequence). V was pared by 5 bases and J by 2 bases, with 17 bases between. This CDR3 comprises 15 residues.

The rearrangement links TRBV19 to TRBJ2-4; 7 bases match TRBD1. The CDR3 is made up of 15 amino acids. After removal of 4 bases from V and 2 bases from J, the junction contained 5 bases not matched to a gene. The germline V gene encodes CDR1 LNHDA and CDR2 SQIVND (reference sequence). The CDR3 DNA follows: TGTGCCAGTAGTACCAAGACAGGGCCCAAAAACATTCAGTACTTC. The encoded protein is CASSTKTGPKNIQYF.

V usage is TRBV15 and J usage is TRBJ2-5; D is perhaps TRBD1 (5 bases). The CDR3 consists of 12 residues. Germline V CDR1 and CDR2: LNHNV, YYDKDF (reference sequence). With 8 bases removed from V and 7 bases from J, the gap between germline ends came to 14 bases. In DNA, the CDR3 is TGTGCCACCGTAAAGGGAAGGGGGACCCAGTACTTC. Its translation is CATVKGRGTQYF.